The 9 T cell receptor beta chains below were found in one sample sequenced in a study of cytomegalovirus exposure and HLA in healthy donors. Primers for the PCR totalled 60 Vbeta and 13 Jbeta. Libraries were prepared by immunoSEQ multiplex PCR; TCRdb keeps only in-frame clonotypes and omits some of them. This sample has around 140,000 clones; approximately 87% occur once, and the top ten carry about 5%. Sequencing was done on a sample of PBMCs. The receptors shown here come from a woman aged 25 to 45 in good health and CMV-seronegative.

The gene calls are TRBV7-8 and TRBJ2-7, with 8 bases identical to TRBD1. The CDR3 loop spans 18 amino acids. V gave up 5 bases and J gave up 3 bases; unmatched junction bases: 18. Germline V gene sequence: CDR1 SGHVS, CDR2 FQNEAQ. The CDR3 DNA follows: TGTGCCAGCAGCCCCGCAGCCTTTACAGGGGGGCAATTCTACGAGCAGTACTTC. Its translation: CASSPAAFTGGQFYEQYF.

The chain couples TRBV19 to TRBJ1-3; no firm D call. Germline CDR1 and CDR2: LNHDA and SQIVND (reference sequence). This CDR3 contains 13 residues. The V and J ends lost 7 bases and 7 bases respectively, with 14 bases between them. The CDR3: CASTPERRNTIYF. The CDR3 DNA follows: TGTGCCAGTACCCCAGAGCGCCGCAACACCATATATTTT.

The chain employs TRBV4-1 and TRBJ1-5, with D maybe TRBD1 (5 bases). The V gene lost 3 bases and the J gene lost 7 bases, with 7 bases spanning the gap. Germline-derived CDR1 and CDR2 are MGHRA and YSYEKL. The CDR3 extends over 12 amino acids. CDR3 DNA: TGCGCCAGCAGCCAGTGGGGCCAGCCCCAGCATTTT. It is translated as CASSQWGQPQHF.

The chain employs TRBV9 and TRBJ2-3, with 9 bases that match TRBD2. The germline gives CDR1 SGDLS, CDR2 YYNGEE. V gave up 0 bases and J gave up 5 bases; unmatched junction bases: 10. This CDR3 spans 17 amino acids. This CDR3 reads CASSVGGSGRLGDTQYF. The CDR3 bases are TGTGCCAGCAGCGTAGGAGGTAGCGGGAGATTAGGAGATACGCAGTATTTT.

V gene TRBV29-1 combines with J gene TRBJ2-2; D call uncertain. The germline V gene encodes CDR1 SQVTM and CDR2 ANQGSEA. V lost 5 bases and J 2 bases, leaving 9 bases between the germline ends. There are 13 residues in the CDR3. The DNA for the CDR3 is TGCAGCGTTTTTACAGCTAACACCGGGGAGCTGTTTTTT. Its protein is CSVFTANTGELFF.

This chain joins TRBV6-5 and TRBJ1-4; TRBD1 aligns across 7 bases. The CDR3 spans 14 residues. Germline lookup yields CDR1 MNHEY and CDR2 SVGAGI. Unmatched junction bases numbered 7, after V lost 8 bases and J lost 4 bases. Here the CDR3 DNA reads TGTGCCAGCGGGTCGGGACAGTTTAATGAAAAACTGTTTTTT. Translating it yields CASGSGQFNEKLFF.

This chain joins TRBV5-4 and TRBJ2-5; 7 bases match TRBD2. V dropped 3 bases and J dropped 5; count of bases not matched to a gene: 10. This CDR3 is 15 amino acids long. Germline V lookup: CDR1 SGHNT, CDR2 YYREEE (reference sequence). The CDR3 bases are TGTGCCAGCAGCTGGGCTAGAGCGGGACGGGAGACCCAGTACTTC. Its translation is CASSWARAGRETQYF.

The chain is built from TRBV13 and TRBJ2-1; 7 bases are shared with TRBD2. Germline loops: CDR1 PRHDT, CDR2 FYEKMQ (reference sequence). This CDR3 has 15 residues. V was clipped by 0 bases and J by 8 bases; unmatched bases: 7. The CDR3 spells CASSLGASGTYEQFF. CDR3 DNA sequence: TGTGCCAGCAGCTTAGGGGCTAGCGGTACCTATGAGCAGTTCTTC.

About this clone: Compared with germline, one end of the junction differs, possibly owing to a read error. The CDR3 spells CSSSLSSEQYF. The CDR3 DNA is TGTTCCAGCAGCCTTAGTAGCGAGCAGTACTTC. V is TRBV7-9 and J is TRBJ2-7; D remains ambiguous. Germline V lookup: CDR1 SEHNR, CDR2 FQNEAQ (reference sequence). The CDR3 has 11 residues.